A selection of T cell receptor beta chains follows, all from one sample in a study of CXCR3-negative and CXCR3-positive naive CD8 T cells. TCRdb re-called the 5' RACE reads; one entry per CDR3 protein, DNA not given. The repertoire table contains tens of thousands of distinct CDR3 sequences. The sequenced sample was memory CD8+ T cells from blood. All receptors come from a human donor in good health. Some clones in this sample may be carry-over from other donors' samples. Each CDR3 is given with its conserved first and last residue. A clone size is listed for some rows: how often the clone was seen (once, few, many), or a class if it is expanded.

abundance | j_gene | v_gene | CDR3aa
- | TRBJ2-7 | TRBV7-9 | CASSPTVMDTYEQYF
- | TRBJ1-5 | TRBV20-1 | CSARDEDWGNQPQHF
- | TRBJ2-5 | TRBV4-2 | CASSQDSGGGETQYF
- | TRBJ1-1 | TRBV4-1 | CASSQFGTKLNTEAFF
- | TRBJ2-7 | TRBV6-2/TRBV6-3 | CASSYGTEAYEQYF
- | TRBJ2-7 | TRBV7-2 | CASSFGPPGYEQYF
- | TRBJ2-1 | TRBV12-3/TRBV12-4 | CASSSGLAEPLSDEQFF
- | TRBJ2-7 | TRBV10-3 | CAIRQGILYEQYF
- | TRBJ1-1 | TRBV4-1 | CASSHADQGWNTEAFF
- | TRBJ2-7 | TRBV21-1 | CASILREKVWYEQYF
- | TRBJ2-5 | TRBV20-1 | CSARDEGTGGSTSTPIQETQYF
- | TRBJ1-6 | TRBV6-5 | CASSYRGSGEWSYNSPLHF
- | TRBJ2-1 | TRBV7-6 | CASSPRKGDEQFF
- | TRBJ1-1 | TRBV4-1 | CASSQHMNTEAFF
- | TRBJ2-1 | TRBV6-2/TRBV6-3 | CASSYVGTPYNEQFF
- | TRBJ2-1 | TRBV11-2 | CASSPTGGNEQFF
medium-sized | TRBJ2-7 | TRBV7-9 | CASSPSGAHEQYF
- | TRBJ2-7 | TRBV24-1 | CATSDGGLYEQYF
- | TRBJ2-3 | TRBV11-3 | CASSLGVLRTDTQYF
- | TRBJ2-3 | TRBV28 | CASSLTGLGDTQYF
- | TRBJ2-2 | TRBV28 | CASSYLSNTGELFF
- | TRBJ2-7 | TRBV29-1 | CSVIRGFGYEQYF
- | TRBJ2-1 | TRBV6-4 | CASSDAGLAAPNEQFF
- | TRBJ2-3 | TRBV29-1 | CSVDGTVTDTQYF
- | TRBJ2-7 | TRBV7-8 | CASSAGTAYEQYF
- | TRBJ1-2 | TRBV4-3 | CASSPYRQGNYGYTF
- | TRBJ2-7 | TRBV30 | CAWSGAREFEQYF
- | TRBJ2-7 | TRBV7-9 | CASSSQGQGYEQYF
- | TRBJ2-4 | TRBV20-1 | CSALGGWLAKNIQYF